The 13 T cell receptor beta chains below come from one sample, sequenced in a study of blood T cell repertoires in COVID-19. The protocol was immunoSEQ multiplex PCR, while the TCRdb copy is restricted to in-frame clones and leaves out a portion. Counted here are 130,000 to 150,000 clones, approximately 80% occurring once; the ten biggest clones make up around 3%. The sequencing input was peripheral blood. These receptors were taken from a woman older than 75 with acute or convalescent COVID-19.

The chain carries TRBV27 and TRBJ2-7, with D unclear. The ends were cut back, 6 bases at V and 1 base at J, with 10 bases in the middle. CDR1 and CDR2 from the germline V gene are MNHEY and SMNVEV (reference sequence). The CDR3 is made up of 13 amino acids. For the CDR3, the DNA is TGTGCCAGCAGGGGCACCTTGTCCTACGAGCAGTACTTC. It specifies CASRGTLSYEQYF.

In its sample, this clone was seen a few times. The chain couples TRBV12-3 or TRBV12-4 to TRBJ1-1; TRBD1 agrees at 8 bases. This CDR3 has 12 residues. The trim removed 5 bases at V and 6 bases at J, leaving 2 bases unmatched. The CDR3 DNA reads as TGTGCCAGCAGTACACAGGGGGCTGAAGCTTTCTTT. Translation: CASSTQGAEAFF.

The chain combines TRBV7-6 with TRBJ2-3, with 8 bases that match TRBD2. The CDR3 has 15 amino acids. Looked up from germline, CDR1 is SGHVS and CDR2 is FNYEAQ. With V trimmed by 5 bases and J by 3 bases, 7 bases remained unmatched. In DNA form, the CDR3 reads TGTGCCAGCAGCCGTAGCGGGGTGGCGACAGATACGCAGTATTTT. Protein product: CASSRSGVATDTQYF.

The rearrangement links TRBV3-1 (or the pseudogene TRBV3-2) to TRBJ2-7, with a possible D match to TRBD2 (5 bases). Deletions cut 1 base from V and 3 bases from J, with 10 bases between. Per germline, CDR1 LGHDT and CDR2 YNNKEL (reference sequence). The CDR3 consists of 14 residues. The CDR3 spells CASSQAGVDYEQYF. The CDR3 nucleotides are TGTGCCAGCAGCCAAGCCGGGGTGGACTACGAGCAGTACTTC.

V is TRBV12-3 or TRBV12-4 and J is TRBJ1-1; unclear D gene. The CDR3 totals 12 residues. V lost 6 bases and J lost 5, with 10 bases in between. CDR3 in DNA: TGTGCCAGCAGCAAAGACGGGACTGAAGCTTTCTTT. This sequence encodes CASSKDGTEAFF.

The chain combines TRBV21-1 with TRBJ2-1; the table's D gene call, TRBD2, was not cross checked with the DNA. TRBV21-1 is listed as a pseudogene. The length of the CDR3 is 19 residues. For the CDR3, the DNA is TGTGCCAGCAGAAAGAGGGAGCTAGCGGGGGATGTTTCCTACAATGAGCAGTTCTTC. Translation gives CASRKRELAGDVSYNEQFF.

J is TRBJ2-1 and V is TRBV7-3; 9 bases agree with TRBD2. The germline V gene has CDR1 SGHTA and CDR2 FQGTGA. This CDR3 comprises 18 residues. After removal of 2 bases from V and 9 bases from J, the junction contained 17 bases not matched to a gene. CDR3 in amino acids: CASSLWGTRGGAPGEQFF. CDR3 nucleotides: TGTGCCAGCAGCTTATGGGGGACTCGCGGGGGGGCCCCCGGTGAGCAGTTCTTC. Full variable domain (remainder filled in from reference TRBV7-3 and TRBJ2-1): GAGVSQTPSNKVTEKGKYVELRCDPISGHTALYWYRQSLGQGPEFLIYFQGTGAADDSGLPNDRFFAVRPEGSVSTLKIQRTERGDSAVYLCASSLWGTRGGAPGEQFFGPGTRLTVL.

This clone is a singleton in its sample. This chain's CDR3 is CASSQDPRTEQYF. The DNA of the CDR3 is TGTGCCAGCAGCCAAGATCCTAGAACCGAGCAGTACTTC. The chain is built from TRBV3-1 (or the pseudogene TRBV3-2) and TRBJ2-7; D call uncertain. This CDR3 is 13 amino acids long. Germline V gene data show CDR1 as LGHDT and CDR2 as YNNKEL (reference sequence). The V end was cut by 0 bases, the J end by 6 bases, with 9 bases between.

The chain carries TRBV5-1 and TRBJ1-4; D remains unclear. CDR1 is SGHRS and CDR2 is YFSETQ in the germline V gene. This CDR3 is 15 amino acids long. Trimming cost V 0 bases and J 6 bases, with 12 bases left between them. The CDR3 reads CASSLAGSTDEKLFF. CDR3 coding DNA: TGCGCCAGCAGCTTGGCCGGGTCCACGGATGAAAAACTGTTTTTT.

V is TRBV11-2 and J is TRBJ1-2; 7 bases line up with TRBD1. CDR1 and CDR2 from the germline V gene are SGHAT and FQNNGV. This CDR3 comprises 13 residues. Trimming at V came to 3 bases and at J to 6 bases, leaving 4 bases not matched to a gene. CDR3 sequence reads: CASSFTGVDGYTF. The CDR3 bases are TGTGCCAGCAGCTTTACAGGGGTGGATGGCTACACCTTC.

The chain couples TRBV5-1 to TRBJ1-4, with D possibly TRBD1 on 6 matching bases. The CDR3 is made up of 16 amino acids. Per the germline V gene, CDR1 is SGHRS and CDR2 is YFSETQ. The V and J ends lost 3 bases and 0 bases respectively, with 12 bases between them. The chain's CDR3 is CASSSRTDATNEKLFF. The CDR3 DNA sequence: TGCGCCAGCAGCTCACGGACAGATGCAACTAATGAAAAACTGTTTTTT.

V usage is TRBV6-6 and J usage is TRBJ1-3, with D possibly matching TRBD1 (6 bases). Trimming pared 4 bases from V and 0 bases from J, leaving 10 bases between. The CDR3 is made up of 15 amino acids. From germline, CDR1 is MNHNY and CDR2 SVGAGI (reference sequence). As DNA, the CDR3 is TGTGCCAGCAGTTCCGGGACACCCTCTGGAAACACCATATATTTT. Its protein is CASSSGTPSGNTIYF.

The V gene is TRBV2, the J gene TRBJ2-7, with TRBD2 matching over 10 bases. V trimming: 2 bases; J trimming: 5 bases; junction bases outside the gene matches: 3. This CDR3 has 14 amino acids. Germline CDR1 SNHLY, CDR2 FYNNEI. CDR3 sequence (DNA): TGTGCCAGCAGTGAAAGTAGCGGGGGGCACGAGCAGTACTTC. Protein sequence: CASSESSGGHEQYF.